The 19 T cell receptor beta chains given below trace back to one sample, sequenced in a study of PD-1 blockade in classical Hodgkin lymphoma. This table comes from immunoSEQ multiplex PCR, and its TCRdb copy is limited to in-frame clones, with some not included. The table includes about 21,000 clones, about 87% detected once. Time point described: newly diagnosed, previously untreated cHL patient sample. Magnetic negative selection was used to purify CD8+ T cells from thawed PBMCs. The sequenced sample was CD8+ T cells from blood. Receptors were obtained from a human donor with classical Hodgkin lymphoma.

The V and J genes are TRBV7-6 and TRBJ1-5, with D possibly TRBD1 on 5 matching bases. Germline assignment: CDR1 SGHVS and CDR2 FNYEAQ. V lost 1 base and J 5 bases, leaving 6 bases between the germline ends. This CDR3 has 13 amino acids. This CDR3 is CASSLGGDQPQHF. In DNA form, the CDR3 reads TGTGCCAGCAGCTTAGGGGGCGATCAGCCCCAGCATTTT.

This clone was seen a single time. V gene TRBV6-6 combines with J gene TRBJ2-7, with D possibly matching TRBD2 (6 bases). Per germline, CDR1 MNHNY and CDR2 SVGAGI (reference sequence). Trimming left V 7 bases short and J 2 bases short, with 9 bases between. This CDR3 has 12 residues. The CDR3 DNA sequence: TGTGCCAGCACGGAGGGGACCTACGAGCAGTACTTC. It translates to CASTEGTYEQYF.

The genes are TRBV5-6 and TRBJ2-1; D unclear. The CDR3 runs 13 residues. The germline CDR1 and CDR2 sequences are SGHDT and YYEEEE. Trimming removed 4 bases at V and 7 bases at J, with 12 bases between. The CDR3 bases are TGTGCCAGCAGCGGGGTGGGTAGAAATGAGCAGTTCTTC. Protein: CASSGVGRNEQFF.

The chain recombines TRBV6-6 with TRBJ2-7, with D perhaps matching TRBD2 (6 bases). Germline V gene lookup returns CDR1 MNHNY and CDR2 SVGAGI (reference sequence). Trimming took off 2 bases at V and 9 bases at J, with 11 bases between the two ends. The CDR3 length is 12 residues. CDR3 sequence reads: CASSYGEAVQYF. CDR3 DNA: TGTGCCAGCAGTTACGGGGAGGCTGTGCAGTACTTC.

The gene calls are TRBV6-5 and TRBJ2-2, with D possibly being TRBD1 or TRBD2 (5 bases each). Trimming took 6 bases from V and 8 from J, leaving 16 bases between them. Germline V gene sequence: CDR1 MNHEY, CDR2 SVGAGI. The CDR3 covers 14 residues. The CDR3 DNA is TGTGCCAGCAGCGGGACCCACATGGGAGGGGAGCTGTTTTTT. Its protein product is CASSGTHMGGELFF.

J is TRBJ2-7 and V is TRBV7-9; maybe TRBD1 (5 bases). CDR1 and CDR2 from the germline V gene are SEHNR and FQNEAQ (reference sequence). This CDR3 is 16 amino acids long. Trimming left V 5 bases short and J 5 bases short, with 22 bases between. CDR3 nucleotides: TGTGCCAGCAGCCAAGGACGGGCAGGGCTAGGGGACGAGCAGTACTTC. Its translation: CASSQGRAGLGDEQYF.

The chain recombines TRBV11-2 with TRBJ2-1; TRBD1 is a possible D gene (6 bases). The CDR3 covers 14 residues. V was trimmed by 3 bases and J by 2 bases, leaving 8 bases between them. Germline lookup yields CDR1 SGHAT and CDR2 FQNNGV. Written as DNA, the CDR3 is TGTGCCAGCAGCTTCGAGGGGGCCTACAATGAGCAGTTCTTC. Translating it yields CASSFEGAYNEQFF.

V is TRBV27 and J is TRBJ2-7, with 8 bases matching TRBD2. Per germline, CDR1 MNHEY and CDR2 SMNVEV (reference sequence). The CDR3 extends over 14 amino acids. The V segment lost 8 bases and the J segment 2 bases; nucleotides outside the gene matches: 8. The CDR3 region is CASRKPGLAYEQYF. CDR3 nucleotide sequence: TGTGCCAGCCGTAAGCCGGGACTAGCCTACGAGCAGTACTTC.

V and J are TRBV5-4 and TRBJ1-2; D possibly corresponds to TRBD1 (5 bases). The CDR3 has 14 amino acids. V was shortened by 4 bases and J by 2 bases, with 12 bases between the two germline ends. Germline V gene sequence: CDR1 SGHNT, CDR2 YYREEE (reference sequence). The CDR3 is CASSPRGENYGYTF. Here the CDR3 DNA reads TGTGCCAGCAGCCCCCGGGGGGAAAACTATGGCTACACCTTC.

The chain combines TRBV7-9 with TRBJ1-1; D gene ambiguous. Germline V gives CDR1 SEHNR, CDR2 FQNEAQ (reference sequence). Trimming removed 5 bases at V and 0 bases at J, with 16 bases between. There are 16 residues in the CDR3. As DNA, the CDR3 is TGTGCCAGCAGCACACATACCTTAAGAGTGAACACTGAAGCTTTCTTT. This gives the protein CASSTHTLRVNTEAFF.

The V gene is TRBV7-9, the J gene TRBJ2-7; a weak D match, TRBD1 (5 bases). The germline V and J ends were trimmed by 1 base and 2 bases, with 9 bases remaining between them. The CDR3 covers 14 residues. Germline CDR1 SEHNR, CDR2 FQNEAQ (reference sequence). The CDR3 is CASSLVQGTYEQYF. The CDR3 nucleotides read TGTGCCAGCAGCTTAGTGCAGGGTACCTACGAGCAGTACTTC.

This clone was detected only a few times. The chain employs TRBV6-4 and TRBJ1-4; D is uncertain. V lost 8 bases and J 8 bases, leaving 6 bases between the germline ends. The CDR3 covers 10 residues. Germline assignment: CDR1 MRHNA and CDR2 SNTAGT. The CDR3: CASPKEKLFF. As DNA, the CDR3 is TGTGCCAGCCCGAAGGAAAAACTGTTTTTT.

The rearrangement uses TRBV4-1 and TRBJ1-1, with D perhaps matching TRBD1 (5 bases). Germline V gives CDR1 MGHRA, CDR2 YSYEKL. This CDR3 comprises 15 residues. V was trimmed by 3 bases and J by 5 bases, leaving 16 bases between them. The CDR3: CASSQRAGEGTEAFF. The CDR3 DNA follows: TGCGCCAGCAGCCAGAGGGCGGGGGAGGGAACTGAAGCTTTCTTT.

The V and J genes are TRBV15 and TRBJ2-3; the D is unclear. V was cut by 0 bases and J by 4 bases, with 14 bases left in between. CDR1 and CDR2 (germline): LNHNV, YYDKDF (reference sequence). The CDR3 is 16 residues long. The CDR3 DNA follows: TGTGCCACCAGCAGAGATCTCCGGATAGCATCAGATACGCAGTATTTT. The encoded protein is CATSRDLRIASDTQYF.

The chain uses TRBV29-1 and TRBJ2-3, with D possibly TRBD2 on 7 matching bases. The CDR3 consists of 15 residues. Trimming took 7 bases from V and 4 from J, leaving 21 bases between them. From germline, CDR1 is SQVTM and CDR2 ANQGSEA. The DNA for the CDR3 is TGCAGCGGCAGGGGCCTAGCGGCCCGCGCAGATACGCAGTATTTT. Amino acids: CSGRGLAARADTQYF.

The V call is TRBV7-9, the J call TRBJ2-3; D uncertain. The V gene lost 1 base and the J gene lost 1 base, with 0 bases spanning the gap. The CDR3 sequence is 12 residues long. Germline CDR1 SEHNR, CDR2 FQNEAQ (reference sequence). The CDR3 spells CASSLGTDTQYF. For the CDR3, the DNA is TGTGCCAGCAGCTTAGGCACAGATACGCAGTATTTT.

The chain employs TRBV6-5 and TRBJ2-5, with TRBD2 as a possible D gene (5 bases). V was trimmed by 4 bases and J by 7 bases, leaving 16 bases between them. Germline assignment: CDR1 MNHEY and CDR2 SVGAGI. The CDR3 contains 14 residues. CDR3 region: CASSFRDFGVTQYF. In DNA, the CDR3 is TGTGCCAGCAGTTTCCGAGACTTCGGGGTGACCCAGTACTTC.

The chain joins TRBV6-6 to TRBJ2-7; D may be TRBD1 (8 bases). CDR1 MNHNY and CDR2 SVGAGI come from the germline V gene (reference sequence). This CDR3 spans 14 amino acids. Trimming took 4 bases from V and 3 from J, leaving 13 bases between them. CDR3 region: CASSLQGGGYEQYF. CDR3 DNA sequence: TGTGCCAGCAGTTTACAGGGGGGGGGCTACGAGCAGTACTTC.

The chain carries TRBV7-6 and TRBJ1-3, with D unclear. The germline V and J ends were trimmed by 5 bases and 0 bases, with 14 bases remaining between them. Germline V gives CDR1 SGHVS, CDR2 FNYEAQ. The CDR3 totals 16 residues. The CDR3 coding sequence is TGTGCCAGCAGCCCCAGCGGGCAGGACTCTGGAAACACCATATATTTT. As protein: CASSPSGQDSGNTIYF.